Following are 5 T cell receptor beta chains from one sample sequenced in a study of T cells in Graves' hyperthyroidism and ophthalmopathy. Amplified regions were TCR beta CDR3 sequences from RNA transcripts. Initially, a first-round RT-PCR of the TCR CDR3 employed the HTBI primer set. TCRdb independently ran MiXCR on the multiplex PCR reads; one entry per CDR3 protein. The sample has hundreds of thousands of distinct CDR3 sequences, roughly an eighth seen once. The sequenced sample consisted of blood. All receptors derive from a woman between 18 and 29 years old with Graves' hyperthyroidism.

This clonotype appeared many times. The chain joins TRBV7-9 to TRBJ2-1; D is unresolved. The germline V gene encodes CDR1 SEHNR and CDR2 FQNEAQ (reference sequence). This CDR3 is 14 amino acids long. Trimming pared 0 bases from V and 6 bases from J, leaving 9 bases between. CDR3 in amino acids: CASSLAELINEQFF. DNA of the CDR3: TGTGCCAGCAGCTTAGCGGAACTTATCAATGAGCAGTTCTTC.

In this sample, this clonotype turned up many times. V is TRBV20-1 and J is TRBJ2-3; 8 bases fit TRBD2. The germline gives CDR1 DFQATT, CDR2 SNEGSKA (reference sequence). The V segment lost 6 bases and the J segment 0 bases; nucleotides outside the gene matches: 11. The CDR3 has 16 amino acids. The CDR3 bases are TGCAGTGCCCTTAGCGGGATAACGGGAAGCACAGATACGCAGTATTTT. Translation: CSALSGITGSTDTQYF.

The J gene is TRBJ2-7, the V gene TRBV6-1; tentative D call: TRBD2 (6 bases). The V gene's germline CDR1 is MNHNS and CDR2 SASEGT. The CDR3 length is 14 residues. The V end lost 4 bases, the J end lost 6 bases, and 16 bases lay between the germline ends. CDR3 DNA sequence: TGTGCCAGCAGTGCCCTTAACCCCGGGGGCGAGCAGTACTTC. Its protein is CASSALNPGGEQYF.

This clonotype was seen ten or more times. The chain recombines TRBV5-5 with TRBJ1-4; no reliable D call. The germline V gene has CDR1 SGHKS and CDR2 YYEKEE (reference sequence). This CDR3 contains 15 residues. The V gene lost 4 bases and the J gene lost 1 base, with 11 bases spanning the gap. The CDR3 loop reads CASSLHRGTNEKLFF. DNA of the CDR3: TGTGCCAGCAGCCTCCACCGAGGAACTAATGAAAAACTGTTTTTT.

The chain couples TRBV29-1 to TRBJ2-3; 7 nucleotides agree with TRBD1. Germline lookup yields CDR1 SQVTM and CDR2 ANQGSEA. The trim removed 3 bases at V and 6 bases at J, leaving 6 bases unmatched. CDR3 length: 13 residues. The CDR3 sequence: CSVERGLSDTQYF. CDR3 nucleotides: TGCAGCGTTGAGAGGGGGCTGAGCGATACGCAGTATTTT.